Listed below are T cell receptor beta chains from one sample, sequenced in a study of neurological immune-mediated disorders. TCRdb re-analysed the 5' RACE reads in MiXCR, keeping a single row per CDR3 protein. Of fewer than 85,000 distinct CDR3 sequences in the sample, around 3.9% are singletons; the top ten hold 1% to 1.5%. The sequencing input was PBMCs. These TCRs come from a man under 40 with multiple sclerosis. Each CDR3 is given without its conserved first and last residue. Each record gives: V gene, clone size, CDR3 protein. The size field reads once, few or many counts, or a class when the clone is expanded.

V gene: TRBV27; clone size: many; CDR3 protein: ASSLKGTGYGYT
V gene: TRBV7-8; clone size: many; CDR3 protein: ASSLGQGLNTEAF
V gene: TRBV29-1; clone size: many; CDR3 protein: SVEGAGLNTEAF
V gene: TRBV2; clone size: many; CDR3 protein: ASSGGLSYEQY
V gene: TRBV12-3/TRBV12-4; clone size: many; CDR3 protein: ASSSGQGQRTQY
V gene: TRBV5-1; clone size: many; CDR3 protein: ASSLEQGGANVLT
V gene: TRBV12-3/TRBV12-4; clone size: many; CDR3 protein: ASSPRDTYTGELF
V gene: TRBV5-6; clone size: many; CDR3 protein: ASSLGGMTNNEQF
V gene: TRBV3-1; clone size: many; CDR3 protein: ASSQSGSGYYEQY
V gene: TRBV7-2; clone size: many; CDR3 protein: ASSLGGVYNSPLH
V gene: TRBV27; clone size: many; CDR3 protein: ASSLSKGTGGLGTEAF
V gene: TRBV6-5; clone size: many; CDR3 protein: ASSLAGGLVGELF
V gene: TRBV9; clone size: many; CDR3 protein: ASSAGGTSGGYQETQY
V gene: TRBV7-9; clone size: many; CDR3 protein: ASSLRGQGFTGELF
V gene: TRBV15; clone size: many; CDR3 protein: ATSYLPPGTDTQY
V gene: TRBV5-1; clone size: many; CDR3 protein: ASSHGRHTNTGELF
V gene: TRBV16; clone size: many; CDR3 protein: ASRRSGGTEAF
V gene: TRBV20-1; clone size: many; CDR3 protein: SASLGSKGETQY
V gene: TRBV14; clone size: many; CDR3 protein: ASSQVPSSPLH
V gene: TRBV5-1; clone size: many; CDR3 protein: ASSFIRGLHTGELF